This T cell receptor beta chain was found in a study of shared clonotypes between healthy human individuals (dated by TCRdb to between 2020 and 2021). Context from the whole study: The cohort included a few men and a couple of women between 18 and 49 years of age. For each donor, three plates each were used for CD4 naive and CD4 memory, two plates were used for CD8 naive, and one plate was used for CD8 memory. Blood TCR repertoires of 5 or 6 healthy adults were deeply sequenced to estimate repertoire size and the extent of clonotype sharing between individuals. Libraries were prepared and TCR repertoires were sequenced by different laboratories using diverse techniques, in order to increase sequencing depth and limit assay-specific biases. Per donor, leukapheresis produced somewhere between about 0.9 and 9 billion PBMCs.

The donors were healthy, HIV-negative adults who had no recently reported acute infections or vaccinations. All donors were Caucasian adults living in Nashville, Tennessee, USA. CD4+ T cells were enriched through magnetic negative selection, after which naive cells were positively selected on CD45RA and the remaining negative fraction served as the memory subset. After blood collection by leukapheresis, PBMCs were isolated using Ficoll-Histopaque density gradient centrifugation and then cryopreserved in the vapor phase of liquid nitrogen. Purity and quantity of every magnetically sorted T cell population were checked by analytical flow cytometry. Genomic DNA was isolated from every sorted fraction and measured by UV absorbance on a Nanodrop 2000c. As concerns this clone: Its antigen is unknown. Base qualities are missing; no much larger clone stands one base away.

Results and caveats for the whole study, not just this receptor: Based on pairwise subsampling, the degree of clonotype sharing among donors was expected to be affected by sequencing depth. Sharing across a few donors was observed for roughly 5.4% of naive CD4, less than 4% of naive CD8, about 2.3% of memory CD4, and 0.4% of memory CD8 clonotypes. Sampling was limited to blood, and TCR repertoires in tissue likely differ from TCR repertoires in blood. Compared with non-shared clonotypes, clonotypes shared by all four sorted-subset donors had higher generation probabilities. Estimated clonotype richness was generally larger for naive than for memory subsets. Because the study included only a small number of donors, the genetic and exposure-history diversity represented was limited. Even with the large sequencing depth, rarefaction of the sorted-subset datasets indicated that sequencing was incomplete.

The trim is 11 bases for V and 3 bases for J, with a gap of 17 bases between the germline ends. CDR1 and CDR2 are drawn from the germline V gene: SNHLY, FYNNEI. Inclusive of the bounding cysteine and phenylalanine, the CDR3 is 13 residues long. Here the CDR3 DNA is all that survives: 39 bases in frame from base 1. Using the deep immunoSEQ assay, TCR CDR3 regions were amplified from genomic DNA by multiplex PCR. Genomic DNA extracted from each cell subset was distributed evenly over all wells of several immunoSEQ 96-well plates, and each plate served as one replicate. Each replicate PCR for sorted subsets received roughly 0.2 ug genomic DNA, equal to about 30,000 T cell genomes. The purified libraries were quantified using a Qubit 3.0 fluorometer, sized with a Bioanalyzer 2100, and then quantified again using the KAPA Library Quantification kit. A separate single-read 150-cycle Illumina NextSeq 550 flow cell was used to sequence each immunoSEQ 96-well plate. The original pipeline was this. The immunoSEQ output contained only junctional sequences without quality scores, so filtering could not match that applied to full-length reads. To assign V/J genes and CDR3, sequences were annotated against IMGT germline references using PyIR, a Python wrapper for IgBLAST v1.9. Reads were filtered out if the reads had weak V/J assignments (E-value above 1e-6), no CDR3, stop codons, out-of-frame junctions, or ambiguous translated residues. V3J clonotypes were defined as sequences sharing an identical inferred V gene, J gene, and CDR3 amino acid sequence. Percentage overlap between repertoires was calculated by dividing the number of shared unique clonotypes by the size of the smaller repertoire. Three approaches were used to assess repertoire richness: RTK rarefaction, the Chao1 estimator, and Recon v2.1 estimates of unobserved clonotypes. Generation probabilities for all TCRbeta clonotypes obtained by the gDNA method from a handful of donors were computed using OLGA. As stored in TCRdb, this immuneACCESS dataset retains in-frame rearrangements with V and J assigned. A fraction of the clones does not appear; measured against another copy, unresolved V genes explain less than half of the discrepancy, and the remainder lacks a known reason. The V and J calls and clone size are taken from that table; D and trimming were inferred from the DNA. A total of about 730,000 clones appear in this sample, roughly 72% of them only once. Of the sample, under 2% falls within the top ten clones.

Sequenced material: memory CD4+ T cells sorted from blood. What the cell subset or site label conveys for this sample: CD45RA-negative fraction. The chain employs TRBV2 and TRBJ2-7; the D region possibly corresponds to TRBD1 (6 bases align). The TCR comes from a woman aged 30 to 39 in good health. CDR3 loop: CAGGWDGDYEQYF. The nucleotide sequence is TGTGCCGGGGGCTGGGACGGGGACTACGAGCAGTACTTC.